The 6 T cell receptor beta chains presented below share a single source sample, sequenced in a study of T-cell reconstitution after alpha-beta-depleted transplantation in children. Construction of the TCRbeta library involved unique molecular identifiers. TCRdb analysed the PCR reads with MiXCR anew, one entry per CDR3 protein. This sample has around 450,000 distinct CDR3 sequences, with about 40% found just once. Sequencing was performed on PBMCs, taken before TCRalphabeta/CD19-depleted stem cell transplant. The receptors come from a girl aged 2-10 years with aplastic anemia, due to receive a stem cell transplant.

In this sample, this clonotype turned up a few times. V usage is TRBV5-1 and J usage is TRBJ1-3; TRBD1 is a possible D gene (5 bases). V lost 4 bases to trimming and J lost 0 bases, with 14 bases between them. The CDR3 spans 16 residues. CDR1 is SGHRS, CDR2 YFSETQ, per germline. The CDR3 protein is CASSGGGTASGNTIYF. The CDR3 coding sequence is TGCGCCAGCAGCGGGGGAGGGACGGCCTCTGGAAACACCATATATTTT.

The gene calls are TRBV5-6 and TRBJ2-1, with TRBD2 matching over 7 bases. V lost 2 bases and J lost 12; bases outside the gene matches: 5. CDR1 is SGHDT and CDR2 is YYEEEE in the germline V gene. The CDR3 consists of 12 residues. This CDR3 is CASSLEGGGQFF. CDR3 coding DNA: TGTGCCAGCAGCTTAGAGGGCGGGGGGCAGTTCTTC.

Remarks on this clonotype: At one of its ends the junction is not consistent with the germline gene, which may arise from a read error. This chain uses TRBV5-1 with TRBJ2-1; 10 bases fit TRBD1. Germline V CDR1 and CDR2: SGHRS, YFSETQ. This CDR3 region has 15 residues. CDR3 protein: CASSSGTGDYKEQFF. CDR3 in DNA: TGCGCCAGCAGTTCCGGGACAGGGGATTACAAAGAGCAGTTCTTC.

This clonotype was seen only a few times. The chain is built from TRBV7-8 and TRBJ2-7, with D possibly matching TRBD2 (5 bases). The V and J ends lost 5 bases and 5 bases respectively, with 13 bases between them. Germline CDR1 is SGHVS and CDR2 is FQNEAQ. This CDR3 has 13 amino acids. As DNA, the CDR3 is TGTGCCAGCAGCAGAGGGATAATAGACGAGCAGTACTTC. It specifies CASSRGIIDEQYF.

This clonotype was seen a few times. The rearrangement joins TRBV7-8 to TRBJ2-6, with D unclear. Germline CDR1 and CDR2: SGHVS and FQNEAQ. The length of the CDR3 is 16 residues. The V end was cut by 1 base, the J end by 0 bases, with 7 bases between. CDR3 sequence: CASSLGVASGANVLTF. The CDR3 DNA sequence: TGTGCCAGCAGCTTAGGGGTAGCCTCTGGGGCCAACGTCCTGACTTTC.

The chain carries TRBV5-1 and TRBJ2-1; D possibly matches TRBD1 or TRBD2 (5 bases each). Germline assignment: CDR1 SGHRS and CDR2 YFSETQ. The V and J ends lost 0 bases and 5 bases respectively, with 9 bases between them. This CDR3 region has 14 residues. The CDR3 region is CASSLGVGDNEQFF. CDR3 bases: TGCGCCAGCAGCTTGGGAGTGGGGGACAATGAGCAGTTCTTC.